The entry below gives a single T cell receptor (beta chain) sequence along with its context. These data belong to a study of beta chain features in type 1 diabetes. Expressed TCRB transcripts were sequenced because the entire RNA isolate underwent reverse transcription. Profiled with immunoSEQ multiplex PCR; TCRdb holds only in-frame clones, not every one. The data contain 900,000 or so clones, 15% to 20% of them seen just once; the ten biggest clones take up around 0.02%. Sorting with CD45RO/CCR7/CD25/CD127/CD95/CD27 yielded naive, central memory, regulatory and stem-like memory CD4+ cells. V was trimmed by 7 bases and J by 1 base, leaving 13 bases between them. The CDR3 totals 14 residues. Germline CDR1 is SGHTA and CDR2 is FQGNSA.

V usage is TRBV7-2 and J usage is TRBJ1-1; D might be TRBD1 (5 bases). The specimen sequenced was naive CD4+ T cells from blood. This clonotype was obtained from a woman between 18 and 29 years old in good health. DNA for the CDR3: TGTGCCAGCACCGTGAGCGGGACGAACACTGAAGCTTTCTTT. Its translation is CASTVSGTNTEAFF.